This TCR beta chain derives from a study of T cell responses to AZD1222 COVID-19 vaccine. Study-wide findings and caveats: Samples come after the peak T cell response, not at day 14. Among those given AZD1222, only six or seven were seropositive at baseline. Among spike-specific TCRs, nearly half reportedly target unmutated variant regions. Among the donors, most were white British and more were female, and clonal diversity was possibly underestimated.

To note about this clone: Its specificity is not known.

In germline, CDR1 is SGHRS, CDR2 YFSETQ. The ends were cut back, 5 bases at V and 3 bases at J, with 8 bases in the middle. The CDR3 runs 12 residues. Using immunoSEQ multiplex PCR, the repertoire was profiled, and TCRdb retains in-frame clones only, with some absent. The sample lists more than 85,000 clones; more than 70% were seen once. The V gene is TRBV5-1, the J gene TRBJ2-5; tentatively, D is TRBD2 (5 bases). The TCR originated in an adult in good health. The sequencing here drew on peripheral blood, taken on day 0 of AZD1222 vaccination. The CDR3 nucleotides read TGCGCCAGCAGGTTTAGCGAAGAGACCCAGTACTTC. Translated: CASRFSEETQYF. Using reference TRBV5-1 and TRBJ2-5 for the parts outside the CDR3, the full variable domain is KAGVTQTPRYLIKTRGQQVTLSCSPISGHRSVSWYQQTPGQGLQFLFEYFSETQRNKGNFPGRFSGRQFSNSRSEMNVSTLELGDSALYLCASRFSEETQYFGPGTRLLVL.